Presented here are 17 T cell receptor beta chains from one specimen sequenced in a study of blood T cell repertoires in COVID-19 (dated by TCRdb to the early 2020s). Libraries came from the immunoSEQ multiplex PCR assay. Drawn from immuneACCESS, this table holds only the in-frame rearrangements with V and J called that TCRdb kept. Clones are partly lost; checked studies trace under half to an unresolved V gene and leave the rest unexplained. Recorded for this sample are approximately 74,000 clones; around 80% of them occurred a single time. Approximately 2.4% of the sample is held by the ten biggest clonotypes. Sequenced input: peripheral blood. Receptor source: an elderly man with active or convalescent COVID-19.

The CDR3 loop reads CASSHYNQGGEQFF. For the CDR3, the DNA is TGTGCCAGCAGCCATTACAACCAGGGTGGTGAGCAGTTCTTC. The chain couples TRBV7-8 to TRBJ2-1, with a possible D match to TRBD1 (5 bases). CDR1 and CDR2 from the germline V gene are SGHVS and FQNEAQ. The length of the CDR3 is 14 residues. V was trimmed by 5 bases and J by 9 bases, leaving 17 bases between them.

CDR3 loop: CSVPLSAMTFF. Here the CDR3 DNA reads TGCAGTGTCCCGCTATCTGCAATGACTTTCTTT. The rearrangement links TRBV20-1 to TRBJ1-1, with D uncertain. Trimming removed 7 bases at V and 12 bases at J, with 18 bases between. This CDR3 region has 11 residues. Looked up from germline, CDR1 is DFQATT and CDR2 is SNEGSKA (reference sequence).

In DNA form, the CDR3 reads TGTGCCAGCAGCAGATCACAGGGGAACGAGCAGTACTTC. Translating it yields CASSRSQGNEQYF. The chain has TRBV3-1 (or the pseudogene TRBV3-2) and TRBJ2-7, with 7 bases fitting TRBD1. The CDR3 covers 13 residues. CDR1 and CDR2 (germline): LGHDT, YNNKEL (reference sequence). Losses at the gene ends were 5 bases for V and 5 bases for J; bases not matched to a gene: 6.

The chain joins TRBV28 to TRBJ1-6, with TRBD1 identical over 11 bases. Germline CDR1 is MDHEN and CDR2 is SYDVKM. Trimming removed 5 bases from V and 6 bases from J; junction bases left unmatched: 6. The CDR3 extends over 16 amino acids. CDR3: CASSPWTGGFNSPLHF. The CDR3 DNA sequence: TGTGCCAGCAGTCCCTGGACAGGGGGCTTTAATTCACCCCTCCACTTT.

The chain employs TRBV11-2 and TRBJ1-4, with a tentative D call TRBD1 (6 bases). This CDR3 spans 14 amino acids. Germline loops: CDR1 SGHAT, CDR2 FQNNGV. Trimming removed 0 bases at V and 8 bases at J, with 10 bases between. The CDR3 sequence is CASSLDGGGEKLFF. CDR3 coding DNA: TGTGCCAGCAGCTTAGATGGGGGGGGCGAAAAACTGTTTTTT.

The chain's CDR3 is CATKPGGADTGELFF. The CDR3, as DNA: TGTGCCACCAAACCTGGAGGGGCGGACACCGGGGAGCTGTTTTTT. The rearrangement links TRBV24-1 to TRBJ2-2; possible D gene TRBD2, 6 bases. In germline, CDR1 is KGHDR, CDR2 SFDVKD. The CDR3 loop spans 15 amino acids. The V and J ends lost 8 bases and 3 bases respectively, with 15 bases between them.

The chain has TRBV5-4 and TRBJ2-7; 8 bases align to TRBD2. Germline V gives CDR1 SGHNT, CDR2 YYREEE (reference sequence). The CDR3 runs 15 residues. With 2 bases clipped from V and 4 bases from J, the junction kept 8 bases outside the gene matches. The CDR3 DNA follows: TGTGCCAGCAGCTTTTCAGCTCGGGGGGGTTACGAGCAGTACTTC. It is translated as CASSFSARGGYEQYF. The variable domain in full, completed from reference TRBV5-4 and TRBJ2-7, reads ETGVTQSPTHLIKTRGQQVTLRCSSQSGHNTVSWYQQALGQGPQFIFQYYREEENGRGNFPPRFSGLQFPNYSSELNVNALELDDSALYLCASSFSARGGYEQYFGPGTRLTVT.

The rearrangement links TRBV2 to TRBJ1-4, with no clear D. Germline lookup yields CDR1 SNHLY and CDR2 FYNNEI. Between the trimmed V and J ends, which lost 1 base and 4 bases, there was a span of 10 bases. This CDR3 has 15 amino acids. DNA of the CDR3: TGTGCCAGCAGTGAAGTTCGGGGTGGTAATGAAAAACTGTTTTTT. Its translation is CASSEVRGGNEKLFF. Based on the CDR3 plus reference TRBV2 and TRBJ1-4, the full variable domain is EPEVTQTPSHQVTQMGQEVILRCVPISNHLYFYWYRQILGQKVEFLVSFYNNEISEKSEIFDDQFSVERPDGSNFTLKIRSTKLEDSAMYFCASSEVRGGNEKLFFGSGTQLSVL.

The chain combines TRBV7-6 with TRBJ2-7, with TRBD1 matching 7 bases. V was pared by 5 bases and J by 3 bases, with 4 bases of the junction left unmatched. Germline CDR1 SGHVS, CDR2 FNYEAQ. There are 13 residues in the CDR3. CDR3 loop: CASSLGGGYEQYF. The CDR3 coding sequence is TGTGCCAGCAGCCTAGGGGGCGGCTACGAGCAGTACTTC.

The rearrangement uses TRBV3-1 (or the pseudogene TRBV3-2) and TRBJ2-3, with 12 bases aligning to TRBD2. CDR3 length equals 14 residues. Looked up from germline, CDR1 is LGHDT and CDR2 is YNNKEL (reference sequence). The V segment lost 4 bases and the J segment 4 bases; nucleotides outside the gene matches: 0. Here the CDR3 DNA reads TGTGCCAGCAGCCGGACTAGCGGGGCAGATACGCAGTATTTT. Amino acid sequence: CASSRTSGADTQYF.

This rearrangement joins TRBV7-6 to TRBJ1-2; no definite D call. The CDR3 loop spans 13 amino acids. Trimming shortened V by 5 bases and J by 4 bases, and 11 bases separated the two germline ends. In germline, CDR1 is SGHVS, CDR2 FNYEAQ. The CDR3, as DNA: TGTGCCAGCAGCGACTGGGAGGGCTATGGCTACACCTTC. Amino acid sequence: CASSDWEGYGYTF.

This clone turned up a few times. This sequence joins TRBV27 and TRBJ2-3, with 8 bases fitting TRBD2. Trimming cost V 6 bases and J 0 bases; bases outside gene matches: 8. Germline CDR1 and CDR2: MNHEY and SMNVEV (reference sequence). This CDR3 is 16 amino acids long. The DNA of the CDR3 is TGTGCCAGCAGGTTTTTCGGGACTAGTAGCACAGATACGCAGTATTTT. Protein sequence: CASRFFGTSSTDTQYF.

The table lists this clone with a few counts. The CDR3 protein is CASSPRELVRETQYF. The CDR3 nucleotides read TGTGCCAGCAGCCCGAGGGAACTAGTGAGAGAGACCCAGTACTTC. J is TRBJ2-5 and V is TRBV11-1, with D perhaps TRBD2 (5 bases). This CDR3 is built from 15 residues. The V gene lost 5 bases and the J gene lost 4 bases, with 17 bases spanning the gap. Germline V CDR1 and CDR2: SGHAT, FQDESV (reference sequence).

CDR3 in amino acids: CASSQRTGTDTQYF. As DNA, the CDR3 is TGTGCCAGCAGCCAGAGGACTGGCACAGATACGCAGTATTTT. The chain recombines TRBV3-1 (or the pseudogene TRBV3-2) with TRBJ2-3; D perhaps matches TRBD2 (5 bases). V lost 3 bases to trimming and J lost 1 base, with 8 bases between them. The CDR3 runs 14 residues. CDR1 is LGHDT, CDR2 YNNKEL, per germline (reference sequence).

This clone was observed a handful of times. The chain carries TRBV30 and TRBJ2-2; tentatively, D is TRBD1 (5 bases). Per germline, CDR1 GTSNPN and CDR2 SVGIG (reference sequence). Trimming cost V 5 bases and J 1 base, with 5 bases left between them. The CDR3 covers 12 residues. CDR3 loop: CAWGQNTGELFF. The CDR3 coding sequence is TGTGCCTGGGGACAGAACACCGGGGAGCTGTTTTTT.

This clone has just one count. J is TRBJ1-5 and V is TRBV5-6; 7 nucleotides agree with TRBD1. The germline V gene encodes CDR1 SGHDT and CDR2 YYEEEE. Trimming removed 2 bases from V and 0 bases from J; junction bases left unmatched: 5. The CDR3 is 16 residues long. In DNA form, the CDR3 reads TGTGCCAGCAGCTTAACCGGGACAGCTAGCAATCAGCCCCAGCATTTT. This gives the protein CASSLTGTASNQPQHF.

This chain connects TRBV7-9 to TRBJ2-7; D is possibly TRBD2 (5 bases). The CDR3 is 12 amino acids. Germline CDR1 and CDR2: SEHNR and FQNEAQ (reference sequence). Trimming cost V 1 base and J 8 bases, with 9 bases left between them. In nucleotides, the CDR3 is TGTGCCAGCAGCTTAGACCACGGGAAGCAGTACTTC. It codes for CASSLDHGKQYF.